A selection of T cell receptor beta chains follows, all from one sample in a study of breast tumors, draining lymph nodes, adjacent tissues. TCRdb redid the calling of the multiplex PCR reads with MiXCR, one entry per CDR3 protein. Of approximately 230,000 distinct CDR3 sequences listed, approximately 36% are singletons. Sequences were obtained from axillary lymph node tissue. The receptors stem from a female donor with breast cancer. Some clones in this sample may be carry-over from other donors' samples. Each CDR3 is given with its conserved first and last residue. Each record gives: CDR3 length, V gene, CDR3 protein.

cdr3_length: 13; v_call: TRBV5-4; cdr3_aa: CASSGGTGNEQFF
cdr3_length: 17; v_call: TRBV19; cdr3_aa: CASSTPGGDRSNQPQHF
cdr3_length: 11; v_call: TRBV20-1; cdr3_aa: CSGLGVETQYF
cdr3_length: 15; v_call: TRBV12-3/TRBV12-4; cdr3_aa: CASSWELADTDTQYF
cdr3_length: 13; v_call: TRBV7-2; cdr3_aa: CASSLGQIDGYTF
cdr3_length: 17; v_call: TRBV6-1; cdr3_aa: CASSAFLADTPPGEQYF
cdr3_length: 17; v_call: TRBV27; cdr3_aa: CASSLWAGSRANYGYTF
cdr3_length: 13; v_call: TRBV19; cdr3_aa: CASSKGLNTEAFF
cdr3_length: 13; v_call: TRBV18; cdr3_aa: CASSPPVSYEQYF
cdr3_length: 16; v_call: TRBV7-9; cdr3_aa: CASSYSEGGARYGYTF
cdr3_length: 14; v_call: TRBV6-6; cdr3_aa: CASSLGDRGYEQYF
cdr3_length: 13; v_call: TRBV24-1; cdr3_aa: CATREAGVETQYF
cdr3_length: 13; v_call: TRBV7-6; cdr3_aa: CASSPGTGETQYF
cdr3_length: 17; v_call: TRBV11-2; cdr3_aa: CASSSTAGQGYYYEQYF
cdr3_length: 12; v_call: TRBV29-1; cdr3_aa: CSQMGQGYEQYF
cdr3_length: 14; v_call: TRBV7-2; cdr3_aa: CASSRLAGMDTQYF
cdr3_length: 16; v_call: TRBV12-3/TRBV12-4; cdr3_aa: CASSPPGQKSDSPLHF
cdr3_length: 12; v_call: TRBV6-6; cdr3_aa: CASSPGPIGGYF
cdr3_length: 14; v_call: TRBV4-3; cdr3_aa: CATPQDPDRGPLHF
cdr3_length: 17; v_call: TRBV4-1; cdr3_aa: CASSQARQDTYNSPLHF
cdr3_length: 14; v_call: TRBV6-5; cdr3_aa: CASSYGMLYQPQHF
cdr3_length: 15; v_call: TRBV7-2; cdr3_aa: CASSPRQGLMYEQYF
cdr3_length: 17; v_call: TRBV5-1; cdr3_aa: CASSLELAGGGYETQYF
cdr3_length: 15; v_call: TRBV10-1; cdr3_aa: CASSEPGQGDEKLFF
cdr3_length: 15; v_call: TRBV2; cdr3_aa: CASSEEGLAFNEQFF
cdr3_length: 14; v_call: TRBV28; cdr3_aa: CASTGQGGSYEQYF